The clone carrying this TCR beta chain was found a few times. The data were taken from a study of T cell changes during pregnancy in multiple sclerosis. This table comes from immunoSEQ multiplex PCR, and its TCRdb copy is limited to in-frame clones, with some not included. This sample has roughly 57,000 clones, with roughly 90% found just once. This CDR3 is built from 14 residues. V gave up 2 bases and J gave up 3 bases, with 8 bases separating them. Germline loops: CDR1 SGHKS, CDR2 YYEKEE (reference sequence). This clonotype was obtained from a female donor with multiple sclerosis, enrolled in a pregnancy study. This chain joins TRBV5-5 and TRBJ1-4; D is possibly TRBD1 (6 bases). Sequencing was performed on CD8+ T cells from peripheral blood mononuclear cells, taken before pregnancy. CDR3 amino acids: CASSFAGANEKLFF. The CDR3 nucleotides are TGTGCCAGCAGCTTCGCAGGGGCTAATGAAAAACTGTTTTTT.